What follows is one TCR beta chain and its context. This clone was detected only a few times. Its cognate antigen has yet to be identified. No qualities accompany the bases; no much larger clone lies one base away. The sample originates from a study of cytomegalovirus exposure and HLA in healthy donors (dated by TCRdb to between 2016 and 2019). Regarding the complete study: An earlier analysis of roughly 500 of the donors reported approximately 260 Gb of sequence data and roughly 120 million unique TCR beta sequences obtained from some 200 million T cells. Approximately 330 gigabases of sequencing data and roughly 80 million unique TCR sequences made up an early release that covered approximately 700 HLA-typed donors. Of the roughly 400 genotyped donors, about 84% fell in the genetic ancestry cluster associated with self-reported Caucasian donors. The study aimed to test whether signatures of past pathogen exposure could be identified by cataloging public T cell receptors. Using immunosequencing, the study profiled T cell repertoires from 666 subjects and related those repertoires to cytomegalovirus serostatus. Along with the roughly 610-subject first cohort, a separate validation cohort of over a hundred different subjects was used. The study combined high-throughput TCR immunosequencing, statistical association of individual TCRs with disease status, and machine learning to predict cytomegalovirus infection status. A later analysis re-examined previously published TCR beta repertoires from over 500 donors and added high-resolution HLA genotyping to investigate patterns of TCR occurrence. The later analysis used no new phenotypic data to find candidate immune exposures, relying instead on TCR beta sequences and their occurrence across donors. An earlier analysis of around 540 of the donors applied high-throughput TCR beta sequencing to assess whether each TCR beta V gene segment acted as functional or pseudogenic. Donor age, sex, ethnicity and CMV serostatus were compiled alongside the repertoire data. In a later genetic analysis, genome-wide SNP genotypes for about 55% of the 666 donors were used, and that subset was treated as a discovery cohort. Every repertoire in the discovery cohort had been generated on one and the same sequencing platform. Class I and class II HLA loci were covered by the typing at four-digit resolution. Typing coverage differed by locus: A, B, C, DRB1 and DQB1 were typed in about 629-630 donors, DQA1 in 500 to 550, DPA1 in 600 to 610, and DPB1 in around 440. Roughly five DR-DQ haplotypes were handled as single units for association and clustering because linkage in the cohort was strong. Among about 400 genotyped donors of the cohort, an average of roughly 230,000 unique TCR beta nucleotide sequences was sequenced per donor, of which about 18% were non-productive. Overall results and qualifications from the work: The presence/absence analyses assumed that sequencing depth was roughly uniform across donors, and that assumption may not be true. In vitro tests confirmed that a few of the cytomegalovirus-associated TCR beta chains recognize cytomegalovirus antigens. In an earlier analysis of around 500 of the donors, most TCR beta V segments appeared in productive rearrangements about 87% or about 30% of the time, broadly matching IMGT annotations. Immune exposure information for the cohort was limited to CMV serostatus. Because HLA typing was missing for some donors at each locus, association tests included only the typed subset. Some IMGT-functional V segments, including TRBV6-2 and TRBV6-3, could not be told apart with the 87-base-pair reads, so those segments were excluded. Most TCR sequences were seen in very few donors, while some public TCRs were found in many individuals. At a false discovery rate of 0.05, a later analysis linked 16,000 or so TCR beta sequences to specific HLA alleles. In both the original and validation cohorts, the classifier was reported to diagnose cytomegalovirus status with high specificity and sensitivity. A later genetic analysis reported fewer N-insertions in productive TCRs among donors in an Asian-associated ancestry cluster than the roughly 650-donor mean. A group of highly shared sequence variants was considered likely to be a technical artifact of the sequencing pipeline. Linkage disequilibrium might explain the correlated functional status among segregating V segments, but an unknown experimental factor could not be ruled out. Because counts were too low, 15 to 20 rarely observed V segments, including chromosome 9 orphons, were left out of the earlier analysis of about 620 of the donors. Assigning TCR associations to individual alleles was difficult when HLA alleles, especially DR and DQ, strongly co-occurred. A total of 150 to 200 TCR beta chains were listed by the study as associated with cytomegalovirus. A later analysis found that most CMV-associated TCR beta chains appeared HLA-restricted, with HLA associations seemingly driven largely by CMV exposure. An association between a missense DCLRE1C variant and V-gene and J-gene trimming of TCR beta chains was found in a later genetic analysis and replicated in an independent cohort. A further reported finding was that TCR beta sequences accurately predicted the HLA-A and HLA-B alleles for most subjects in the first cohort. A later analysis found that HLA-associated TCR beta chains were more clonally expanded and had lower generation probabilities than equally common non-associated chains. The authors suggested that the approach could potentially be extended to other disease states and immunological phenotypes. This cohort had only TCR beta chains sequenced, and the lack of alpha or paired-chain data limited which features could be detected. Several of the top co-occurrence clusters appeared to be linked to parvovirus B19, influenza, CMV and Epstein-Barr virus, according to a later analysis. In a later analysis, TCR association rates were found to vary across HLA loci, with the most associated TCRs seen for DRB1 alleles and the fewest for HLA-C alleles.

The receptor library was made with the immunoSEQ multiplex PCR assay. For the multiplex PCR, a mixture combining 60 forward primers for TCR Vbeta segments and 13 reverse primers for TCR Jbeta segments was used. Amplification of the CDR3 region of rearranged TCR beta genes was performed with a multiplex PCR assay on genomic DNA. Amplified TCR beta libraries were sequenced as 87-base-pair reads on the Illumina HiSeq System. In the paper's pipeline: A later analysis tallied around 87 million unique TCR beta chains across the 660 or so repertoires, and about 12 million of those chains were shared by two or more donors. A nearest-neighbor algorithm error-corrected the raw reads and collapsed the reads into unique sequences, merging closely related sequences to remove PCR and sequencing errors. To assign V, D and J gene segments, CDR3 sequences were aligned to IMGT reference sequences. Each retained sequence needed at least a six-nucleotide match to both a V gene segment and a J gene segment. Rearrangements were called productive when the CDR3 lacked stop codons and stayed in frame with V and J; all others were non-productive. CDR3 was defined by IMGT convention, running from the second conserved V-encoded cysteine to the conserved J-encoded phenylalanine. In an earlier analysis of 500 to 650 of the donors, sequences lacking an unambiguous match to a single V gene segment were excluded. In an earlier analysis of 587 of the donors, a V segment was called functional when productive rearrangements were above 56.7%, and segregating when the standard deviation between donors exceeded 5%. To diagnose cytomegalovirus status from the catalog of TCR beta chain sequences, a statistical classification framework was built. In a later analysis, TCR nucleotide sequences were compared against IMGT/GENE-DB human TR gene sequences so that V and J genes could be assigned. The TCRdist pipeline was used in a later analysis to assign CDR3 sequences and most-parsimonious VDJ recombination scenarios. In a later analysis, every TCR beta chain was defined by the combination of its CDR3 amino acid sequence and its V-gene family, and reads without a unique V-gene family were dropped. In a later analysis, fewer than 650 highly shared, low-generation-probability nucleotide sequences were removed to address suspected cross-contamination and a sequencing artifact. In a later analysis, a clonal expansion index for each public chain was calculated from normalized within-repertoire ranks of inferred template counts. In a later analysis, generation probabilities were computed with a VDJ recombination model fitted to out-of-frame rearrangements, and the resulting probabilities were checked against IGoR. Hypergeometric tests were used in a later analysis to score TCR-TCR, TCR-HLA and TCR-CMV co-occurrence, with a repertoire-size bias correction applied to the TCR pairs. A later analysis estimated false discovery rates by permuting HLA or CMV assignments 20 times. In a later analysis, co-occurring TCRs were grouped using DBSCAN, with TCRdist sequence similarity added in when clustering inside HLA-allele-positive subsets. Repertoires with fewer than 30,000 or more than 120,000 public chains were left out of co-occurrence clustering, as were about 5 repertoires with anomalous nucleotide sharing. What TCRdb holds here is the immuneACCESS table cut down to in-frame rearrangements. Part of the clones is not present; checked against another copy, under half of the missing clones reflect an unresolved V gene, and the others are unexplained. That table is the source of V, J and clone size, and D and trimming were worked out from the DNA. Here the sample has roughly 120,000 clones; around 60% occur a single time. The top ten constitute roughly 9.7% of the sample.

Reading the germline V gene gives CDR1 SQVTM and CDR2 ANQGSEA. Trimming removed 3 bases from V and 0 bases from J, leaving 8 bases between the germline ends. The CDR3 covers 13 residues, taking in both the cysteine and the phenylalanine. CDR3 DNA is the only sequence kept; it has 39 bases, read in frame from the first base. The cohort consisted of hundreds of healthy bone marrow donors. At the time of sampling, every cohort member was nominally healthy, though immune exposures that went unrecorded were likely present. The donor was CMV seropositive and belonged to the group of more than 250 seropositive cohort members. Every donor gave a peripheral blood sample, and the peripheral blood mononuclear cells from that sample were used for TCR beta sequencing. Genomic DNA extraction from the blood cell samples was performed with the Qiagen DNeasy Blood Extraction Kit.

This TCR derives from a woman aged 35 to 49 in good health and CMV-seropositive. The sequencing sample was made of PBMCs. This chain joins TRBV29-1 to TRBJ1-1; TRBD1 is perhaps the D gene, given 6 matching bases. For the CDR3, the sequence is CSVDRDMNTEAFF. The bases read TGCAGCGTTGACCGGGACATGAACACTGAAGCTTTCTTT.